This TCR beta chain was retrieved from a study of vaccination and CD4 T cells after COVID-19. About the study: Following dose two, a median about 65 days (range 14 to 241) passed before post-vaccine samples were taken.

Noted treatment: approximately 10-day PBMC culture with coronavirus spike peptide pools or control peptides (ViraFEST assay). Study outcomes and limitations: With convalescent patients, a median 86.3% of reactive clones emerged solely after vaccination.

Cultured CD4+ T cells had their DNA profiled by the Oncomine TCR Beta short-read assay. After culture, CD4+ T cells served as the source for genomic DNA extraction. TCRdb used MiXCR to reprocess the PCR reads, holding one entry per CDR3 protein. Here the sample spans more than 9,500 distinct CDR3 sequences, approximately 51% being singletons. Details on this clonotype: Its specificity is not known.

The germline V gene encodes CDR1 SGHAT and CDR2 FQDESV (reference sequence). The CDR3 length is 15 residues. Trimming removed 1 base from V and 1 base from J, with 8 bases in between. The V call is TRBV11-1, the J call TRBJ2-1, with TRBD1 as a possible D gene (6 bases). The material sequenced was cultured CD4+ T cells from blood, taken after SARS-CoV-2 vaccination. This receptor was identified in a human donor with COVID-19. The CDR3 region is CASSLVRGSYNEQFF. The CDR3 nucleotides read TGTGCCAGCAGCTTAGTCAGGGGTTCCTACAATGAGCAGTTCTTC.